These 15 T cell receptor beta chains originate from one sample sequenced in a study of blood T cell repertoires in COVID-19. TCRdb's table, derived via immunoSEQ multiplex PCR, lists solely in-frame clones and lacks some. The data contain approximately 110,000 clones, 82% of them singletons. The material sequenced was peripheral blood. The receptors here all came from a man aged 70 or older with acute or convalescent COVID-19.

This chain connects TRBV4-2 to TRBJ1-6, with TRBD1 matching 7 bases. The CDR3 length is 15 residues. The germline V gene has CDR1 LGHNA and CDR2 YNFKEQ. The junction had 5 bases not matched to a gene; V was cut back by 4 bases and J by 5 bases. CDR3 region: CASSLSGQHNSPLHF. In nucleotides, the CDR3 is TGTGCCAGCAGCCTATCGGGACAGCATAATTCACCCCTCCACTTT.

This chain uses TRBV6-5 with TRBJ1-3; TRBD1 is a possible D gene (6 bases). Per germline, CDR1 MNHEY and CDR2 SVGAGI. The V and J ends lost 3 bases and 0 bases respectively, with 9 bases between them. The CDR3 runs 15 residues. The CDR3 spells CASSYQGNSGNTIYF. CDR3 DNA: TGTGCCAGCAGTTATCAGGGGAACTCTGGAAACACCATATATTTT.

The chain links TRBV28 to TRBJ2-7; 7 nucleotides align to TRBD1. CDR1 and CDR2 (germline): MDHEN, SYDVKM. Germline trimming cut 4 bases from V and 2 bases from J; bases unmatched to any gene: 5. CDR3 length: 14 residues. This CDR3 is CASSSRTGTYEQYF. CDR3 sequence (DNA): TGTGCCAGCAGTTCCCGGACAGGTACCTACGAGCAGTACTTC.

The rearrangement uses TRBV6-5 and TRBJ2-6; 11 bases match TRBD1. The CDR3 runs 14 residues. The junction had 1 base not matched to a gene; V was cut back by 2 bases and J by 10 bases. Germline CDR1 is MNHEY and CDR2 is SVGAGI. CDR3 region: CASSYGTGGNVLTF. The CDR3 region has the DNA TGTGCCAGCAGTTACGGGACAGGGGGTAACGTCCTGACTTTC.

The count of this clone is one. J is TRBJ2-5 and V is TRBV9; 7 nucleotides agree with TRBD1. V gave up 5 bases and J gave up 1 base; unmatched junction bases: 5. CDR3 size: 14 residues. Looked up from germline, CDR1 is SGDLS and CDR2 is YYNGEE. This CDR3 reads CASSSGGSQETQYF. CDR3 in DNA: TGTGCCAGCAGTTCAGGGGGATCCCAAGAGACCCAGTACTTC.

Here the CDR3 DNA reads TGCGCCAGCAGCGTAACTAGCGGGGGGAGCACAGATACGCAGTATTTT. As protein: CASSVTSGGSTDTQYF. V is TRBV5-1 and J is TRBJ2-3, with 12 bases matching TRBD2. After removal of 4 bases from V and 0 bases from J, the junction contained 3 bases not matched to a gene. Germline V gene lookup returns CDR1 SGHRS and CDR2 YFSETQ. This CDR3 region has 16 residues.

The J gene is TRBJ2-7, the V gene TRBV5-1; D not certain. Trimming took off 2 bases at V and 2 bases at J, with 11 bases between the two ends. Germline loops: CDR1 SGHRS, CDR2 YFSETQ. The CDR3 totals 14 residues. The CDR3 nucleotides are TGCGCCAGCAGCTTCGGAGCAGCAGCCTACGAGCAGTACTTC. This gives the protein CASSFGAAAYEQYF.

This chain links TRBV10-2 with TRBJ1-3, with TRBD1 matching 10 bases. The CDR3 runs 17 residues. The germline V gene encodes CDR1 WSHSY and CDR2 SAAADI. The ends lost 5 bases at V and 0 bases at J; junction bases unmatched: 7. The CDR3 region has the DNA TGCGCCAGCAGTCGGACAGGGGGGGGATCCTCTGGAAACACCATATATTTT. This codes for CASSRTGGGSSGNTIYF.

This clone has only a few counts. The chain has TRBV12-5 and TRBJ1-2; D may be TRBD1 (5 bases). The CDR3 has 13 residues. The germline V gene encodes CDR1 LGHNT and CDR2 FRNRAP. Trimming pared 3 bases from V and 4 bases from J, leaving 9 bases between. CDR3 in amino acids: CASGLWGLYGYTF. CDR3 coding DNA: TGTGCTAGTGGTTTATGGGGACTCTATGGCTACACCTTC. Full variable domain (missing parts from reference TRBV12-5 and TRBJ1-2): DARVTQTPRHKVTEMGQEVTMRCQPILGHNTVFWYRQTMMQGLELLAYFRNRAPLDDSGMPKDRFSAEMPDATLATLKIQPSEPRDSAVYFCASGLWGLYGYTFGSGTRLTVV.

The chain recombines TRBV28 with TRBJ1-2, with D unclear. Germline-derived CDR1 and CDR2 are MDHEN and SYDVKM. Trimming cost V 5 bases and J 5 bases, with 9 bases left between them. CDR3 length: 12 amino acids. DNA of the CDR3: TGTGCCAGCAGTCCTCGAGTATATGGCTACACCTTC. Protein product: CASSPRVYGYTF.

This clone was detected a few times. The chain combines TRBV18 with TRBJ1-2; 10 bases match TRBD1. The CDR3 is 14 residues long. Germline V CDR1 and CDR2: KGHSH, LQKENI. The ends lost 2 bases at V and 7 bases at J; junction bases unmatched: 4. DNA of the CDR3: TGTGCCAGCTCACCAGACAGGGGGCATTTTGGCTACACCTTC. It translates to CASSPDRGHFGYTF.

The genes are TRBV27 and TRBJ2-1; TRBD1 agrees at 7 bases. Trimming removed 3 bases from V and 1 base from J; junction bases left unmatched: 3. The CDR3 consists of 15 residues. From germline, CDR1 is MNHEY and CDR2 SMNVEV (reference sequence). The DNA for the CDR3 is TGTGCCAGCAGTTTCTTCAGGGGGTCCTACAATGAGCAGTTCTTC. This gives the protein CASSFFRGSYNEQFF.

J is TRBJ1-4 and V is TRBV5-1, with unresolved D. This CDR3 comprises 15 residues. The ends were cut back, 0 bases at V and 7 bases at J, with 13 bases in the middle. CDR1 is SGHRS and CDR2 is YFSETQ in the germline V gene. CDR3 nucleotide sequence: TGCGCCAGCAGCTTGGGGTCCACCGTGCGTGAAAAACTGTTTTTT. Translating gives CASSLGSTVREKLFF.

This chain links TRBV6-1 with TRBJ1-4; D is uncertain. This CDR3 spans 15 amino acids. Germline CDR1 MNHNS, CDR2 SASEGT. Trimming left V 3 bases short and J 10 bases short, with 18 bases between. The CDR3 region has the DNA TGTGCCAGCAGTGACACTTTCTCCCCGGCGGCAAAACTGTTTTTT. Translating it yields CASSDTFSPAAKLFF.

V usage is TRBV18 and J usage is TRBJ2-7; unclear D gene. The V end lost 4 bases, the J end lost 4 bases, and 11 bases lay between the germline ends. The CDR3 extends over 13 amino acids. Germline CDR1 is KGHSH and CDR2 is LQKENI. CDR3 nucleotides: TGTGCCAGCTCACTTCGGTCCCCGTACGAGCAGTACTTC. This sequence encodes CASSLRSPYEQYF.